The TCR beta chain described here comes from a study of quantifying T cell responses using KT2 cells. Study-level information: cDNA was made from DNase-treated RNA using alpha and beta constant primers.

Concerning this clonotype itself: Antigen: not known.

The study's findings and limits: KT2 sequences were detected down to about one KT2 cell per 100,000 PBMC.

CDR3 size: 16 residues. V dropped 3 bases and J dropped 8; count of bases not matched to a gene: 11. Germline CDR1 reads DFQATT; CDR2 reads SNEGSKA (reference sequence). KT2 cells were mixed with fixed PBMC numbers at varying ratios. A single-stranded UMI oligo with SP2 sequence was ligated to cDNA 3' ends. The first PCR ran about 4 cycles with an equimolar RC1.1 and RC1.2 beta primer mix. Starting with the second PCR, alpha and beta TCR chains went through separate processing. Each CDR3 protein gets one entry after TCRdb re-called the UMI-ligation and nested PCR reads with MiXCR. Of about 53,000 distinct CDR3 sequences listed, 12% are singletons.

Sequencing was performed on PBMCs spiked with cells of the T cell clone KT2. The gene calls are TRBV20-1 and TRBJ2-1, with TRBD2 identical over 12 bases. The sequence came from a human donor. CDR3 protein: CSASSLAGGWLDEQFF. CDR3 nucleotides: TGCAGTGCTAGCAGTCTAGCGGGGGGGTGGTTGGATGAGCAGTTCTTC.